This T cell receptor (beta chain) derives from a study of blood T cell repertoires in COVID-19 (TCRdb year 2020). The study in broad terms: Samples from collaborators originated in the United States, Italy and Spain and spanned both the acute and convalescent phases of COVID-19. The prospective study material was composed of cDNA or gDNA derived from T cells, B-cell-depleted T cells, or PBMCs. Deeply sampled blood TCRbeta repertoires from subjects exposed to, actively infected with, or recovered from COVID-19 were included in the dataset. The repertoires were released in a freely available public database intended as a resource for research on the immune response to SARS-CoV-2. Samples were obtained from the ongoing ImmuneRACE study (first 160 participants) and from 1,254 subjects provided by 6 global collaborators. Sample metadata almost always included a de-identified subject ID, COVID-19 status, age in years and sex. Where available, HLA class I and class II types were obtained from metadata supplied by the sample provider rather than from assay-based typing. Broad study findings and their caveats: Clinical and demographic metadata were provided uncurated, with the amount varying by source and participant.

In this sample, this clone turned up a few times. Its antigen is unknown. Per-nucleotide qualities are absent, and no much larger clonotype sits a single base away. The immunoSEQ Assay, a bias-controlled multiplex PCR, was used to amplify TCRbeta CDR3 regions from genomic DNA. In the original analysis: The number of nucleated cells in each sample was estimated by amplification of reference gene primers within the assay. To quantify the absolute abundance of each unique TCRbeta CDR3 rearrangement, sequence reads were collapsed and filtered. Productive Simpson clonality was computed per sample as the square root of Simpson's diversity index over productive rearrangements. TCRdb provides this immuneACCESS table in a form limited to in-frame rearrangements. Some clones are lacking; in checked studies, under half of them reflect an unresolved V gene, and why the rest are absent is not known. V and J calls and clone size are copied from that table; D and trimming were computed from the DNA. A total of 160,000 or so clones appear in this sample, 78% of them only once. About 15% of the sample is in the top ten clones.

The CDR3 starts with the cysteine, ends with the phenylalanine, and has 15 residues. The only DNA kept is the CDR3, 45 bases in frame from the first base. V is reduced by 2 bases and J by 1 base, leaving a spacing of 12 bases between them. CDR1 and CDR2, looked up from the germline V gene, are SGHRS and YFSETQ. The collaborating institutions used their own protocols to collect whole blood in K2EDTA tubes. Collaborator samples were shipped for TCRbeta analysis as frozen whole blood, isolated PBMCs, or DNA extracted from either sample type. Sequences were obtained from peripheral blood. Recombination linked TRBV5-1 to TRBJ1-1; TRBD1 is perhaps the D gene, given 5 matching bases. The TCR was taken from an elderly woman with acute or convalescent COVID-19. The nucleotides are TGCGCCAGCAGCTTCCCGGAGGGGAGGAACACTGAAGCTTTCTTT. The encoded protein is CASSFPEGRNTEAFF.